Listed below are T cell receptor beta chains from one sample, sequenced in a study of OX40 agonist ivuxolimab in advanced cancers. Method: immunoSEQ multiplex PCR; TCRdb's copy keeps in-frame clones and lacks some. Of about 82,000 clones in the sample, about nine tenths were seen once. Sequencing was performed on CD4+ or CD8+ T cells sorted from blood, taken in a trial of the OX40 agonist ivuxolimab. These receptors came from an adult with an advanced solid tumor such as melanoma, head and neck, liver or kidney cancer. CDR3s include the opening cysteine and the closing phenylalanine or tryptophan. A D gene is named only where the DNA matches it firmly. The size of a clone is reported for some rows only, either as once, few or many, or as a class for expanded clones.

>few|TRBJ2-7|TRBD1|TRBV19
TGTGCCAGTAGTTCCGCCAGGGGGTACGAGCAGTACTTC
CASSSARGYEQYF
>.|TRBJ2-7|TRBD2|TRBV10-1
TGCGCCAGCAGTGAAACTAGCGGGAGTAAGTACTTC
CASSETSGSKYF
>.|TRBJ1-1|.|TRBV18
TGTGCCAGCTCACCCCGAGACACGGGACCTGAAGCTTTCTTT
CASSPRDTGPEAFF
>.|TRBJ1-4|TRBD1|TRBV10-3
TGTGCCATCAGTTACAGGGGTGGAGAAAAACTGTTTTTT
CAISYRGGEKLFF
>.|TRBJ2-5|.|TRBV13
TGTGCCAGCACCCCGTCGGGATTTCGTGGGCAAGAGACCCAGTACTTC
CASTPSGFRGQETQYF
>.|TRBJ2-7|.|TRBV6-5
TGTGCCAGCAGTTACTCGGGGTCAGGGGTCAGCTACGAGCAGTACTTC
CASSYSGSGVSYEQYF
>.|TRBJ2-1|.|TRBV19
TGTGCCAGTAATTCCCAGGGGTTAGTCAATGAGCAGTTCTTC
CASNSQGLVNEQFF
>.|TRBJ1-1|.|TRBV30
TGTGCCTGGAGTCGACAGTCGAACACTGAAGCTTTCTTT
CAWSRQSNTEAFF
>.|TRBJ2-7|.|TRBV28
TGTGCCAGCAGTTCTGAAGGTACCTCCTACGAGCAGTACTTC
CASSSEGTSYEQYF
>.|TRBJ2-1|TRBD2|TRBV10-2
TGCGCCACCCAGTTTCTAGCGGTATACAATGAGCAGTTCTTC
CATQFLAVYNEQFF
>once|TRBJ1-2|.|TRBV7-2
TGTGCCAGCAGCCCGGCAGGGGTTAACTATGGCTACACCTTC
CASSPAGVNYGYTF
>.|TRBJ2-1|.|TRBV9
TGTGCCAGCAGCGTAGGCTCCTACAATGAGCAGTTCTTC
CASSVGSYNEQFF
>.|TRBJ1-2|.|TRBV23-1
TGCGCCAGCAGTCGGCCCTTCAACCTGGGCTATGGCTACACCTTC
CASSRPFNLGYGYTF
>.|TRBJ2-3|.|TRBV11-3
TGTGCCAGCAGCAAATCCGGGACCCAGGGAGATACGCAGTATTTT
CASSKSGTQGDTQYF
>few|TRBJ1-6|TRBD1|TRBV28
TGTGCCAGCAGCAGGACAGGAGCTGTCTCCTATAATTCACCCCTCCACTTT
CASSRTGAVSYNSPLHF
>.|TRBJ2-3|.|TRBV6-1
TGTGCCAGCAGTGATGGGCAAGGCGCTACGCAGTATTTT
CASSDGQGATQYF
>.|TRBJ2-2|.|TRBV11-2
TGTGCCAGCAGCTTAGTGGCTACAGGAAGTACCGGGGAGCTGTTTTTT
CASSLVATGSTGELFF
>.|TRBJ2-3|.|TRBV10-2
TGCGCCAGACAGTCAGATACGCAGTATTTT
CARQSDTQYF
>.|TRBJ2-5|.|TRBV6-5
TGTGCCACACAGGTGGGGGACAAAGAGACCCAGTACTTC
CATQVGDKETQYF
>.|TRBJ2-7|.|TRBV6-1
TGTGCCAGCAGCCGGACGGGGCCCCTCTACGAGCAGTACTTC
CASSRTGPLYEQYF
>.|TRBJ2-2|TRBD2|TRBV19
TGTGCCAGTAGTAGGCTAGCGGGAGAAGGCGGGGAGCTGTTTTTT
CASSRLAGEGGELFF
>few|TRBJ1-4|.|TRBV19
TGTGCCAGTAGTCTTCGGACGGACAATGAAAAACTGTTTTTT
CASSLRTDNEKLFF
>.|TRBJ2-7|TRBD2|TRBV6-5
TGTGCCAGCAGTTACGCCGGGACTAGTTATTACGAGCAGTACTTC
CASSYAGTSYYEQYF
>.|TRBJ2-7|TRBD2|TRBV7-8
TGTGCCAGCAGGACTCAAGCCCTCACTAGCGGGAGACCCTACGAGCAGTACTTC
CASRTQALTSGRPYEQYF
>.|TRBJ2-6|TRBD2|TRBV30
TGTGCCTGGACTGGGGGGGGCTCTGGGGCCAACGTCCTGACTTTC
CAWTGGGSGANVLTF
>once|TRBJ1-4|.|TRBV5-1
TGCGCCAGCAGCTTTCAGCCAGGGGTAGGGTCAACTAATGAAAAACTGTTTTTT
CASSFQPGVGSTNEKLFF
>.|TRBJ2-1|.|TRBV6-1
TGTGCCAGCATGGAACAGGGTTTTGGGGAGCAGTTCTTC
CASMEQGFGEQFF
>once|TRBJ1-2|.|TRBV10-3
TGTGCCATCAGTGAGTCGGACTCCTACTATGGCTACACCTTC
CAISESDSYYGYTF
>.|TRBJ1-2|.|TRBV5-4
TGTGCCAGCAGCCTTGACACGGCCTCGGGGTATGGCTACACCTTC
CASSLDTASGYGYTF
>.|TRBJ2-1|.|TRBV5-1
TGCGCCAGCAGCTTGGTTGGGGGAGCAAAGTCATACAATGAGCAGTTCTTC
CASSLVGGAKSYNEQFF
>once|TRBJ2-3|TRBD2|TRBV30
TGTGCCTGGAGTGGGGGACTAGCGGGAGGGATGGATACGCAGTATTTT
CAWSGGLAGGMDTQYF
>.|TRBJ2-5|.|TRBV5-1
TGCGCCAGCAGCTTTGAGGGGCGCCGGGAGACCCAGTACTTC
CASSFEGRRETQYF
>once|TRBJ1-2|TRBD1|TRBV5-4
TGTGCCAGCAGCTCAGGGACAGCCTTAGCTAACTATGGCTACACCTTC
CASSSGTALANYGYTF
>.|TRBJ1-1|.|TRBV6-6
TGTGCCAGCAAGACCGGGACCCGGGACCGGGCTTTCTTT
CASKTGTRDRAFF
>.|TRBJ1-2|.|TRBV6-1
TGTGCCTCCACGACGAGGAGTTTGCGCTATGGCTACACCTTC
CASTTRSLRYGYTF
>.|TRBJ1-1|TRBD1|TRBV6-5
TGTGCCAGCAGTTCGGGACAGGGGGCGACGAACACTGAAGCTTTCTTT
CASSSGQGATNTEAFF
>.|TRBJ1-1|.|TRBV2
TGTGCCAGCAGTGGGGGGGGGCACACTGAAGCTTTCTTT
CASSGGGHTEAFF
>.|TRBJ2-5|.|TRBV29-1
TGCAGCACACGGGGGGCGGAGACCCAGTACTTC
CSTRGAETQYF